This is a list of T cell receptor beta chains from one sample in a study of T cells after yellow fever vaccination. TCRdb reprocessed the 5' RACE reads with MiXCR, giving one entry per CDR3 protein. Here the sample spans approximately 250,000 distinct CDR3 sequences, approximately 3.8% being singletons. This material consisted of PBMCs, taken 15 days after the yellow fever booster vaccination. The receptors stem from a man aged 18 to 29 who received the YFV17D yellow fever vaccine. Both conserved end residues are part of each CDR3. D genes are given only for firm matches. Size values are once, few and many counts, or a class for expanded clones, and some rows have none.

v_gene: TRBV3-1
j_gene: TRBJ1-5
d_gene: .
abundance: .
CDR3nt: TGTGCCAGCAGCGAAGAGAATCAGCCCCAGCATTTT
CDR3aa: CASSEENQPQHF

v_gene: TRBV5-1
j_gene: TRBJ1-1
d_gene: .
abundance: many
CDR3nt: TGCGCCAGCAGCTTGCAGGGCCCGAACACTGAAGCTTTCTTT
CDR3aa: CASSLQGPNTEAFF

v_gene: TRBV5-1
j_gene: TRBJ2-5
d_gene: TRBD1
abundance: many
CDR3nt: TGCGCCAGCAGCTTTTCAGGGGGACCCGAAGAGACCCAGTACTTC
CDR3aa: CASSFSGGPEETQYF

v_gene: TRBV2
j_gene: TRBJ2-7
d_gene: .
abundance: many
CDR3nt: TGTGCCAGCAGTGGGGGGGGCCCCTACGAGCAGTACTTC
CDR3aa: CASSGGGPYEQYF

v_gene: TRBV12-3/TRBV12-4
j_gene: TRBJ2-3
d_gene: TRBD1
abundance: many
CDR3nt: TGTGCCAGCAGTTTCCTCAGGGGGTACACAGATACGCAGTATTTT
CDR3aa: CASSFLRGYTDTQYF

v_gene: TRBV30
j_gene: TRBJ2-7
d_gene: TRBD2
abundance: many
CDR3nt: TGTGCCTGGAGTGGGACGGGGGGGGCAACTTACGAGCAGTACTTC
CDR3aa: CAWSGTGGATYEQYF

v_gene: TRBV18
j_gene: TRBJ2-7
d_gene: TRBD1
abundance: many
CDR3nt: TGTGCCAGCTCACCGGGACAGGGGTTCGACTACGAGCAGTACTTC
CDR3aa: CASSPGQGFDYEQYF

v_gene: TRBV7-2
j_gene: TRBJ1-1
d_gene: .
abundance: many
CDR3nt: TGTGCCAGCGGAAAACGACCCGGAGGCGCTGAAGCTTTCTTT
CDR3aa: CASGKRPGGAEAFF

v_gene: TRBV20-1
j_gene: TRBJ1-3
d_gene: .
abundance: many
CDR3nt: TGCAGTGCTCACACAGACAGTTGGTCTGCTGGAAACACCATATATTTT
CDR3aa: CSAHTDSWSAGNTIYF

v_gene: TRBV7-8
j_gene: TRBJ1-5
d_gene: .
abundance: many
CDR3nt: TGTGCCAGCGGCGCTTGGCCCGATCAGCCCCAGCATTTT
CDR3aa: CASGAWPDQPQHF

v_gene: TRBV28
j_gene: TRBJ1-5
d_gene: .
abundance: many
CDR3nt: TGTGCCAGCAGAAAGATTAGCAATCAGCCCCAGCATTTT
CDR3aa: CASRKISNQPQHF

v_gene: TRBV4-2
j_gene: TRBJ1-3
d_gene: .
abundance: many
CDR3nt: TGTGCCAGCAGCCAAGAAACGGTGGCTGGAAACACCATATATTTT
CDR3aa: CASSQETVAGNTIYF

v_gene: TRBV29-1
j_gene: TRBJ2-1
d_gene: TRBD2
abundance: many
CDR3nt: TGCAGCGGCGGTAGGCTAGCGGTACGAGGTGAGCAGTTCTTC
CDR3aa: CSGGRLAVRGEQFF

v_gene: TRBV5-4
j_gene: TRBJ2-7
d_gene: TRBD1
abundance: .
CDR3nt: TGTGCCAGTGGGACAGGGGGCTTCCACGAGCAGTACTTC
CDR3aa: CASGTGGFHEQYF

v_gene: TRBV5-1
j_gene: TRBJ2-3
d_gene: TRBD2
abundance: many
CDR3nt: TGCGCCAGCAGCCCGGGGGGGACACCTTCCGACTACGATACGCAGTATTTT
CDR3aa: CASSPGGTPSDYDTQYF

v_gene: TRBV11-2
j_gene: TRBJ2-1
d_gene: TRBD2
abundance: many
CDR3nt: TGTGCCAGCAGCCCCAGACTAGCGGGGGTCAATGAGCAGTTCTTC
CDR3aa: CASSPRLAGVNEQFF

v_gene: TRBV4-2
j_gene: TRBJ1-2
d_gene: TRBD1
abundance: many
CDR3nt: TGTGCCAGCAGCCAAGTGGAGGGGGCCTATGGCTACACCTTC
CDR3aa: CASSQVEGAYGYTF

v_gene: TRBV7-2
j_gene: TRBJ2-7
d_gene: .
abundance: many
CDR3nt: TGTGCCAGCAGCCTACTAGACAGTCTCACCCCTTCCTACGAGCAGTACTTC
CDR3aa: CASSLLDSLTPSYEQYF

v_gene: TRBV25-1
j_gene: TRBJ2-1
d_gene: .
abundance: many
CDR3nt: TGTGCCAGCAGTGCCAATTTCGGTGCAGGCTACAATGAGCAGTTCTTC
CDR3aa: CASSANFGAGYNEQFF

v_gene: TRBV2
j_gene: TRBJ1-5
d_gene: TRBD1
abundance: .
CDR3nt: TGTGCCAGCAGTGAGATAACAGGGGGACCCAATCAGCCCCAGCATTTT
CDR3aa: CASSEITGGPNQPQHF

v_gene: TRBV19
j_gene: TRBJ2-5
d_gene: .
abundance: many
CDR3nt: TGTGCCAGTAGCCCCCGTGGAGGGAGTACGGAAGAGACCCAGTACTTC
CDR3aa: CASSPRGGSTEETQYF

v_gene: TRBV20-1
j_gene: TRBJ2-3
d_gene: TRBD2
abundance: many
CDR3nt: TGCAGTGCTAGAGATAGGCGGGGGGGCACAGATACGCAGTATTTT
CDR3aa: CSARDRRGGTDTQYF

v_gene: TRBV18
j_gene: TRBJ1-3
d_gene: .
abundance: many
CDR3nt: TGTGCCAGCTCTTCCTTACAGGACTCTGGAAACACCATATATTTT
CDR3aa: CASSSLQDSGNTIYF

v_gene: TRBV4-3
j_gene: TRBJ2-7
d_gene: TRBD1
abundance: many
CDR3nt: TGCGCCAGCAGCCAAGAGGACAGGGGGAACGAGCAGTACTTC
CDR3aa: CASSQEDRGNEQYF

v_gene: TRBV20-1
j_gene: TRBJ2-3
d_gene: .
abundance: many
CDR3nt: TGCAGTGCTACCCGCGGGGCCCCCACAGATACGCAGTATTTT
CDR3aa: CSATRGAPTDTQYF